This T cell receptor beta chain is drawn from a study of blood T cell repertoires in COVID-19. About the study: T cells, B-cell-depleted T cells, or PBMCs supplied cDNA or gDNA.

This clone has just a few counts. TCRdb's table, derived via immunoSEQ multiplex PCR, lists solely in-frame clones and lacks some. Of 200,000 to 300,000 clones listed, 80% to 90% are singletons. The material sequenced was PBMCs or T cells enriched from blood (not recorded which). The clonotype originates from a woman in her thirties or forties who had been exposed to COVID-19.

The CDR3 sequence: CASSFNGGGEYEQYF. CDR3 nucleotides: TGCGCCAGCAGCTTTAACGGAGGCGGGGAGTACGAGCAGTACTTC. The rearrangement links TRBV5-1 to TRBJ2-7; weak D call: TRBD2 (6 bases). The V gene's germline CDR1 is SGHRS and CDR2 YFSETQ. V was trimmed by 2 bases and J by 4 bases, leaving 16 bases between them. The CDR3 spans 15 residues.